This T cell receptor beta chain was retrieved from a study of blood T cell repertoires in COVID-19. Study overall: Among Cohort 3 donors, those recovered had two negative PCRs, clearance, or symptom resolution.

Profiling relied on immunoSEQ multiplex PCR, and the TCRdb table lists in-frame clones only, not all of them. The profile shows fewer than 150,000 clones, approximately 80% of them singletons. Germline loops: CDR1 LNHDA, CDR2 SQIVND (reference sequence). The CDR3 sequence is 13 residues long. Trimming pared 6 bases from V and 0 bases from J, leaving 6 bases between. Material for sequencing was PBMCs or T cells enriched from blood (not recorded which). The sequence came from a man aged 45-65 years in a cohort exposed to, infected with or recovered from COVID-19 (not recorded which). J is TRBJ1-5 and V is TRBV19; the D is unclear. The CDR3 region has the DNA TGTGCCAGTAGCCAGAATAGCAATCAGCCCCAGCATTTT. Its protein is CASSQNSNQPQHF.